The 27 T cell receptor beta chains given below trace back to one sample, sequenced in a study of blood T cell repertoires in COVID-19. Only in-frame clones appear in the TCRdb table, and some are missing; sequencing was by immunoSEQ multiplex PCR. The table has under 200,000 clones, about 93% seen once. The sequenced material came from peripheral blood. The receptors here all came from a man aged 45-60 years with acute or convalescent COVID-19.

In its sample, this clone was seen once. The chain recombines TRBV21-1 with TRBJ2-5; the D call of TRBD1 is as the table states it, not checked on the DNA. TRBV21-1 represents a pseudogene. The CDR3 totals 17 residues. The CDR3 sequence is CASSIGGTGPFQETQYF. The CDR3 DNA is TGTGCCAGCAGCATTGGAGGGACAGGGCCCTTCCAAGAGACCCAGTACTTC.

This rearrangement joins TRBV7-2 to TRBJ1-6; 8 nucleotides agree with TRBD1. CDR3 length: 16 residues. V gave up 5 bases and J gave up 6 bases; unmatched junction bases: 9. From germline, CDR1 is SGHTA and CDR2 FQGNSA. The CDR3 DNA reads TGTGCCAGCAGCAGACGGACAGGGAGGGGTAATTCACCCCTCCACTTT. Translated: CASSRRTGRGNSPLHF.

The chain uses TRBV19 and TRBJ2-2; TRBD1 is a possible D gene (6 bases). Germline CDR1 is LNHDA and CDR2 is SQIVND (reference sequence). Trimming took off 3 bases at V and 10 bases at J, with 12 bases between the two ends. The CDR3 runs to 13 residues. CDR3 region: CASSIDRFPELFF. For the CDR3, the DNA is TGTGCCAGTAGTATCGACAGGTTCCCGGAGCTGTTTTTT.

CDR3 bases: TGTGCCAGCAGTCCTAACCAGTGGACAGGGCTACAACTAGCGGGATACGATGTGGAGACCCAGTACTTC. Amino acids: CASSPNQWTGLQLAGYDVETQYF. The chain uses TRBV27 and TRBJ2-5, with TRBD2 matching over 10 bases. V lost 5 bases and J lost 5; bases outside the gene matches: 32. The CDR3 runs to 23 residues. In germline, CDR1 is MNHEY, CDR2 SMNVEV (reference sequence).

The V call is TRBV6-2 or TRBV6-3, the J call TRBJ2-1; D is uncertain. The ends were cut back, 0 bases at V and 0 bases at J, with 9 bases in the middle. This CDR3 contains 16 residues. CDR1 is MNHEY, CDR2 SVGEGT, per germline. The CDR3 loop reads CASSYSPVSSYNEQFF. As DNA, the CDR3 is TGTGCCAGCAGTTACTCGCCCGTGAGCTCCTACAATGAGCAGTTCTTC.

The CDR3: CASSGGGLAGGGTYNEQFF. The CDR3 nucleotides are TGCGCCAGCAGCGGGGGGGGACTAGCGGGAGGAGGAACCTACAATGAGCAGTTCTTC. The J gene is TRBJ2-1, the V gene TRBV5-1; TRBD2 matches 15 bases. After removal of 4 bases from V and 2 bases from J, the junction contained 10 bases not matched to a gene. This CDR3 has 19 amino acids. Germline-derived CDR1 and CDR2 are SGHRS and YFSETQ.

The rearrangement links TRBV27 to TRBJ1-6; D is unresolved. This CDR3 spans 13 amino acids. The germline V gene has CDR1 MNHEY and CDR2 SMNVEV (reference sequence). V gave up 2 bases and J gave up 5 bases, with 4 bases separating them. DNA of the CDR3: TGTGCCAGCAGTTTAAGCCATAATTCACCCCTCCACTTT. Its protein product is CASSLSHNSPLHF.

The CDR3 spells CASSETGERSYNEQFF. The CDR3 region has the DNA TGTGCCAGCAGTGAAACAGGGGAGAGATCCTACAATGAGCAGTTCTTC. The chain is built from TRBV6-4 and TRBJ2-1; 7 bases match TRBD1. In germline, CDR1 is MRHNA, CDR2 SNTAGT. With 3 bases clipped from V and 1 base from J, the junction kept 6 bases outside the gene matches. The CDR3 runs 16 residues.

This clone was counted once. The genes are TRBV27 and TRBJ1-6, with TRBD1 matching 8 bases. CDR3 length: 13 amino acids. The V gene end was trimmed by 6 bases and the J gene end by 9 bases; junction bases not matched to a gene: 4. Germline V gives CDR1 MNHEY, CDR2 SMNVEV (reference sequence). CDR3 amino acids: CASSRGRSSPLHF. The DNA of the CDR3 is TGTGCCAGCAGCAGGGGGCGTTCTTCACCCCTCCACTTT.

This sequence joins TRBV5-4 and TRBJ2-7; 7 bases are a match to TRBD2. Per the germline V gene, CDR1 is SGHNT and CDR2 is YYREEE (reference sequence). The V gene end was trimmed by 3 bases and the J gene end by 1 base; junction bases not matched to a gene: 4. The CDR3 runs 14 residues. The CDR3 DNA follows: TGTGCCAGCAGCTCGCAAGCGGGGTCCTACGAGCAGTACTTC. Translation gives CASSSQAGSYEQYF. The full variable domain, completed using reference TRBV5-4 and TRBJ2-7, is ETGVTQSPTHLIKTRGQQVTLRCSSQSGHNTVSWYQQALGQGPQFIFQYYREEENGRGNFPPRFSGLQFPNYSSELNVNALELDDSALYLCASSSQAGSYEQYFGPGTRLTVT.

This rearrangement joins TRBV18 to TRBJ1-5; 12 bases align to TRBD1. This CDR3 comprises 14 residues. V shed 5 bases, J shed 6 bases, and the junction held 2 bases outside the gene matches. Germline V gives CDR1 KGHSH, CDR2 LQKENI. Here the CDR3 DNA reads TGTGCCAGCTCAAAGGGACAGGGGGCTCAGCCCCAGCATTTT. This gives the protein CASSKGQGAQPQHF.

The chain uses TRBV28 and TRBJ1-2; 8 bases fit TRBD1. Germline CDR1 and CDR2: MDHEN and SYDVKM. The V and J ends lost 5 bases and 8 bases, in that order; junction bases with no gene match: 7. The CDR3 sequence is 13 residues long. The CDR3 loop reads CASSPGQGGGYTF. The CDR3, as DNA: TGTGCCAGCAGTCCAGGACAGGGAGGGGGCTACACCTTC.

J is TRBJ2-1 and V is TRBV7-3; D uncertain. Between the trimmed V and J ends, which lost 5 bases and 0 bases, there was a span of 11 bases. The CDR3 covers 15 residues. Germline V gene lookup returns CDR1 SGHTA and CDR2 FQGTGA. CDR3 sequence (DNA): TGTGCCAGCAGCCCGCTCGTTAGCTCCTACAATGAGCAGTTCTTC. This encodes CASSPLVSSYNEQFF.

The chain couples TRBV5-4 to TRBJ1-6; 8 nucleotides match TRBD1. The CDR3 length is 18 residues. V gave up 1 base and J gave up 7 bases; unmatched junction bases: 13. Per the germline V gene, CDR1 is SGHNT and CDR2 is YYREEE (reference sequence). The CDR3 here is CASSLFGQGANENSPLHF. The CDR3 DNA reads as TGTGCCAGCAGCTTGTTTGGTCAGGGGGCGAACGAGAATTCACCCCTCCACTTT.

The rearrangement links TRBV2 to TRBJ1-1, with TRBD1 identical over 9 bases. CDR1 is SNHLY and CDR2 is FYNNEI in the germline V gene. The CDR3 loop spans 14 amino acids. J gave up 1 base and V 7 bases, and 4 bases lay outside the gene matches. The CDR3, as DNA: TGTGCCAGCACCAGGGACAGGGCGAACACTGAAGCTTTCTTT. This encodes CASTRDRANTEAFF.

The V and J genes are TRBV5-6 and TRBJ2-2; 9 bases agree with TRBD2. Germline V lookup: CDR1 SGHDT, CDR2 YYEEEE. This CDR3 is 17 amino acids long. V shed 4 bases, J shed 4 bases, and the junction held 11 bases outside the gene matches. CDR3 protein: CASSLLSGGPGTGELFF. CDR3 in DNA: TGTGCCAGCAGCCTCTTAAGCGGGGGGCCGGGCACCGGGGAGCTGTTTTTT.

This sequence joins TRBV29-1 and TRBJ2-1, with 11 bases lining up with TRBD1. CDR1 SQVTM and CDR2 ANQGSEA come from the germline V gene. This CDR3 spans 14 amino acids. The V and J ends lost 4 bases and 4 bases, in that order; junction bases with no gene match: 3. CDR3 bases: TGCAGCGTTGGGGACAGGGGGTTGTACAATGAGCAGTTCTTC. Translating it yields CSVGDRGLYNEQFF.

V and J are TRBV10-3 and TRBJ2-6, with TRBD1 matching 8 bases. The CDR3 contains 16 residues. CDR1 is ENHRY, CDR2 SYGVKD, per germline. V was clipped by 2 bases and J by 0 bases; unmatched bases: 0. The CDR3 loop is CAISETGGSGANVLTF. In DNA form, the CDR3 reads TGTGCCATCAGTGAGACAGGGGGCTCTGGGGCCAACGTCCTGACTTTC.

J is TRBJ2-7 and V is TRBV7-6, with D unclear. The length of the CDR3 is 11 residues. V dropped 4 bases and J dropped 9 bases, with 10 bases sitting between them. CDR1 is SGHVS, CDR2 FNYEAQ, per germline. This chain's CDR3 is CASSSVSPQYF. The DNA of the CDR3 is TGTGCCAGCAGCTCCGTGAGTCCGCAGTACTTC.

This clone appeared once. The chain combines TRBV10-3 with TRBJ2-7; 7 nucleotides agree with TRBD1. With 0 bases clipped from V and 5 bases from J, the junction kept 4 bases outside the gene matches. Germline CDR1 is ENHRY and CDR2 is SYGVKD. This CDR3 region has 14 residues. The CDR3 here is CAISESGQAHEQYF. In DNA, the CDR3 is TGTGCCATCAGTGAGTCAGGACAGGCGCACGAGCAGTACTTC.

The chain couples TRBV6-5 to TRBJ1-2; D is undetermined. The CDR3 consists of 11 residues. The germline V gene has CDR1 MNHEY and CDR2 SVGAGI. Trimming cost V 8 bases and J 2 bases, with 6 bases left between them. CDR3 loop: CASRANYGYTF. In nucleotides, the CDR3 is TGTGCCAGCCGCGCAAACTATGGCTACACCTTC.

The chain uses TRBV4-3 and TRBJ2-1; 11 positions match TRBD2. Trimming at V came to 1 base and at J to 4 bases, leaving 3 bases not matched to a gene. This CDR3 has 16 residues. Germline V lookup: CDR1 LGHNA, CDR2 YSLEER. The chain's CDR3 is CASSQGLAGGYNEQFF. Written as DNA, the CDR3 is TGCGCCAGCAGCCAAGGTCTAGCGGGGGGTTACAATGAGCAGTTCTTC.

The chain recombines TRBV4-1 with TRBJ2-1; no clear D gene. CDR1 and CDR2 from the germline V gene are MGHRA and YSYEKL. V gave up 0 bases and J gave up 5 bases, with 11 bases separating them. The CDR3 consists of 15 residues. CDR3 loop: CASSQDLAADNEQFF. The CDR3 DNA sequence: TGCGCCAGCAGCCAAGATCTTGCGGCTGACAATGAGCAGTTCTTC.

This chain joins TRBV3-1 (or the pseudogene TRBV3-2) and TRBJ1-2; 8 positions match TRBD1. Germline V gene sequence: CDR1 LGHDT, CDR2 YNNKEL (reference sequence). V was clipped by 3 bases and J by 8 bases; unmatched bases: 14. The CDR3 covers 16 residues. This CDR3 is CASSHSRGPSLSGYTF. CDR3 nucleotides: TGTGCCAGCAGCCATTCCAGGGGGCCTAGCCTATCGGGCTACACCTTC.

The chain has TRBV19 and TRBJ1-6, with D possibly TRBD1 on 6 matching bases. The CDR3 sequence is 14 residues long. Per germline, CDR1 LNHDA and CDR2 SQIVND (reference sequence). Trimming left V 9 bases short and J 7 bases short, with 16 bases between. CDR3 nucleotide sequence: TGTGCCAGCAGAACCAACAGGGAGAATTCACCCCTCCACTTT. Protein sequence: CASRTNRENSPLHF.

This chain uses TRBV12-5 with TRBJ2-2; D unresolved. Germline CDR1 reads LGHNT; CDR2 reads FRNRAP. The CDR3 runs 17 residues. V was trimmed by 1 base and J by 3 bases, leaving 15 bases between them. CDR3 nucleotide sequence: TGTGCTAGTGGTTTGGGCCTAGGCGGAGCTTACACCGGGGAGCTGTTTTTT. The encoded protein is CASGLGLGGAYTGELFF.

The rearrangement joins TRBV24-1 to TRBJ1-2; D is unclear. The CDR3 is 14 amino acids. The germline V and J ends were trimmed by 4 bases and 7 bases, with 15 bases remaining between them. Per the germline V gene, CDR1 is KGHDR and CDR2 is SFDVKD. For the CDR3, the DNA is TGTGCCACCAGTGACCCGGCGCGTTCGGGTGGCTACACCTTC. Translating gives CATSDPARSGGYTF.